The 28 T cell receptor beta chains below were found in one sample sequenced in a study of T-cell reconstitution after alpha-beta-depleted transplantation in children. As it was prepared, the TCRbeta library received unique molecular identifiers. A single record per CDR3 protein comes from TCRdb applying MiXCR to the PCR reads. The sample includes some 640,000 distinct CDR3 sequences, approximately 15% of them seen just once. The sequenced sample was PBMCs from the stem cell graft donor, obtained from the stem cell graft. The source is a human donor who donated a stem cell graft to a child with acute myeloid leukemia.

This clonotype was found many times. Here the CDR3 DNA reads TGTGCCATCAGTGACAACAGGTTATCCACCTTC. It encodes CAISDNRLSTF. The gene calls are TRBV10-3 and TRBJ1-2; a weak D match, TRBD1 (5 bases). CDR3 size: 11 residues. Between the trimmed V and J ends, which lost 3 bases and 13 bases, there was a span of 12 bases. In germline, CDR1 is ENHRY, CDR2 SYGVKD.

This clonotype has a handful of counts. The rearrangement uses TRBV12-2 and TRBJ2-7; TRBD1, the D gene given by the table, was not confirmed from the DNA. TRBV12-2 is annotated as a pseudogene. CDR3 length: 15 amino acids. The CDR3 spells CASRLGTPGGHEQYF. The CDR3 DNA is TGTGCAAGTCGCTTAGGGACGCCAGGGGGCCACGAGCAGTACTTC.

This clonotype was picked up many times. In nucleotides, the CDR3 is TGCAGCGTTGGAGGGACAGGGCCCGTCAATGAGCAGTTCTTC. Protein: CSVGGTGPVNEQFF. The chain uses TRBV29-1 and TRBJ2-1, with 9 bases identical to TRBD1. V dropped 4 bases and J dropped 6; count of bases not matched to a gene: 7. Germline-derived CDR1 and CDR2 are SQVTM and ANQGSEA. The CDR3 has 14 residues.

The chain carries TRBV5-5 and TRBJ2-2; D perhaps matches TRBD1 (6 bases). Germline V gives CDR1 SGHKS, CDR2 YYEKEE (reference sequence). The CDR3 has 12 residues. The V gene lost 7 bases and the J gene lost 10 bases, with 14 bases spanning the gap. The CDR3 here is CASAYRAVELFF. In DNA form, the CDR3 reads TGTGCCAGCGCTTACAGGGCTGTGGAGCTGTTTTTT.

The CDR3 DNA is TGTGCCACCAGCAGTAACTCCGGGACGGGCGACCTCCACTTT. Its protein is CATSSNSGTGDLHF. The chain carries TRBV15 and TRBJ1-6, with a weak D call TRBD1 (5 bases). Germline V gene lookup returns CDR1 LNHNV and CDR2 YYDKDF (reference sequence). The V end lost 3 bases, the J end lost 15 bases, and 18 bases lay between the germline ends. The CDR3 runs to 14 residues.

The table lists this clonotype with a few counts. This chain connects TRBV20-1 to TRBJ1-5; possible D gene TRBD1, 5 bases. From germline, CDR1 is DFQATT and CDR2 SNEGSKA (reference sequence). The CDR3 consists of 15 residues. Trimming cost V 0 bases and J 2 bases, with 11 bases left between them. This CDR3 is CSAREWQGGNQPQHF. CDR3 DNA: TGCAGTGCTAGAGAATGGCAGGGAGGCAATCAGCCCCAGCATTTT.

This clonotype has ten or more counts. The rearrangement uses TRBV20-1 and TRBJ2-7, with D possibly being TRBD1 (6 bases). From germline, CDR1 is DFQATT and CDR2 SNEGSKA (reference sequence). The CDR3 totals 16 residues. V lost 0 bases and J lost 0, with 15 bases in between. This CDR3 is CSARDFKMGASYEQYF. In nucleotides, the CDR3 is TGCAGTGCTAGAGATTTTAAAATGGGGGCCTCCTACGAGCAGTACTTC.

This clonotype was counted at least ten times. The rearrangement links TRBV5-6 to TRBJ1-2; TRBD1 agrees at 7 bases. CDR3 length: 17 amino acids. Germline assignment: CDR1 SGHDT and CDR2 YYEEEE. The ends lost 4 bases at V and 1 base at J; junction bases unmatched: 13. The CDR3 coding sequence is TGTGCCAGCAGCCGTACAGGGGATCAGTTCCTTAACTATGGCTACACCTTC. It translates to CASSRTGDQFLNYGYTF.

This clonotype was counted only a few times. This rearrangement joins TRBV7-2 to TRBJ2-7; a weak D match, TRBD1 (5 bases). CDR3 length equals 15 residues. CDR1 is SGHTA and CDR2 is FQGNSA in the germline V gene. Between the trimmed V and J ends, which lost 2 bases and 5 bases, there was a span of 16 bases. The CDR3 loop reads CASSLQRQSRNEQYF. The CDR3 DNA reads TGTGCCAGCAGCTTACAGCGACAGTCCAGGAACGAGCAGTACTTC.

In this sample, this clonotype turned up many times. The genes are TRBV20-1 and TRBJ1-1, with a possible D match to TRBD1 (6 bases). The CDR3 has 15 residues. V lost 0 bases and J lost 1, with 12 bases in between. Germline CDR1 is DFQATT and CDR2 is SNEGSKA (reference sequence). CDR3 in DNA: TGCAGTGCTAGAGATCCCAGGGGCCAGAACACTGAAGCTTTCTTT. Encoded protein: CSARDPRGQNTEAFF.

The table lists this clonotype with a few counts. The chain is built from TRBV18 and TRBJ2-3; no clear D. The ends were cut back, 2 bases at V and 4 bases at J, with 4 bases in the middle. The CDR3 is 12 amino acids. The germline CDR1 and CDR2 sequences are KGHSH and LQKENI. The CDR3 reads CASSPESDTQYF. In DNA form, the CDR3 reads TGTGCCAGCTCACCAGAATCAGATACGCAGTATTTT.

This clonotype was detected many times. This chain connects TRBV20-1 to TRBJ2-4; TRBD2 aligns across 8 bases. Germline-derived CDR1 and CDR2 are DFQATT and SNEGSKA (reference sequence). The ends lost 1 base at V and 1 base at J; junction bases unmatched: 0. CDR3 length: 14 amino acids. The CDR3 DNA follows: TGCAGTGCTAGAGGCGGGGGGGCCAAAAACATTCAGTACTTC. Translated: CSARGGGAKNIQYF.

This clonotype has only a few counts. The V call is TRBV6-2 or TRBV6-3, the J call TRBJ2-3; D is unclear. V lost 4 bases and J lost 6, with 14 bases in between. CDR1 is MNHEY and CDR2 is SVGEGT in the germline V gene. CDR3 length equals 14 residues. The CDR3 region is CASSFFGPGDTQYF. The CDR3 DNA is TGTGCCAGCAGTTTTTTCGGGCCCGGGGATACGCAGTATTTT.

This clonotype was counted only a few times. The V and J genes are TRBV28 and TRBJ1-5, with 8 bases matching TRBD1. Germline-derived CDR1 and CDR2 are MDHEN and SYDVKM. V was clipped by 9 bases and J by 7 bases; unmatched bases: 8. The CDR3 loop spans 13 amino acids. The DNA for the CDR3 is TGTGCCAGTGGACAGGGTAAGCACCAGCCCCAGCATTTT. Its protein is CASGQGKHQPQHF.

This clonotype occurred a few times. In DNA form, the CDR3 reads TGTGCCAGCAGCTTAGTACCTGGGGGACTCGCCGGGGAGCTGTTTTTT. As protein: CASSLVPGGLAGELFF. The chain is built from TRBV7-9 and TRBJ2-2; D possibly corresponds to TRBD2 (6 bases). CDR1 is SEHNR and CDR2 is FQNEAQ in the germline V gene (reference sequence). V was cut by 1 base and J by 6 bases, with 15 bases left in between. The CDR3 loop spans 16 amino acids.

The chain recombines TRBV10-3 with TRBJ2-7, with unresolved D. CDR1 and CDR2 (germline): ENHRY, SYGVKD. This CDR3 comprises 13 residues. With 8 bases removed from V and 5 bases from J, the gap between germline ends came to 16 bases. CDR3 loop: CAIGETYLHEQYV. Here the CDR3 DNA reads TGTGCCATCGGAGAGACGTACCTCCACGAGCAGTACGTC.

This clonotype was detected once. The chain couples TRBV7-9 to TRBJ1-1; possibly TRBD1 for D (5 bases). Per germline, CDR1 SEHNR and CDR2 FQNEAQ (reference sequence). CDR3 size: 15 residues. V lost 3 bases and J 11 bases, leaving 22 bases between the germline ends. This CDR3 is CASSLSLIGGLGAFF. The CDR3, as DNA: TGTGCCAGCAGCTTGTCCCTAATCGGGGGATTAGGGGCTTTCTTT.

The chain joins TRBV3-1 to TRBJ2-7, with D possibly being TRBD1 (6 bases). Germline V gene data show CDR1 as LGHDT and CDR2 as YNNKEL (reference sequence). The CDR3 is 12 amino acids. Trimming shortened V by 5 bases and J by 10 bases, and 15 bases separated the two germline ends. This chain's CDR3 is CASSRGTEQQYV. DNA for the CDR3: TGTGCCAGCAGCAGGGGGACGGAGCAACAGTACGTC.

The sample holds a few counts of this clonotype. J is TRBJ1-6 and V is TRBV10-3; no clear D gene. The germline V gene encodes CDR1 ENHRY and CDR2 SYGVKD. The CDR3 is 14 residues long. Trimming left V 5 bases short and J 8 bases short, with 13 bases between. The CDR3, as DNA: TGTGCCATCAGTCCCGACCCTCGTTATTCACCCCTCCACTTT. Translation gives CAISPDPRYSPLHF.

The chain has TRBV5-1 and TRBJ2-2; possible D gene TRBD1, 6 bases. Germline V gene data show CDR1 as SGHRS and CDR2 as YFSETQ. This CDR3 is built from 16 residues. V lost 0 bases and J lost 4, with 13 bases in between. The CDR3 bases are TGCGCCAGCAGCTTGGGTAGGACAGCCTCCACCGGGGAGCTGTTTTTT. This translates into CASSLGRTASTGELFF.

The chain is built from TRBV7-2 and TRBJ2-1; 7 nucleotides line up with TRBD2. This CDR3 is 15 amino acids long. V shed 5 bases and J 7 bases; nucleotides not matched to a gene: 11. Per the germline V gene, CDR1 is SGHTA and CDR2 is FQGNSA. This CDR3 reads CASSPLGAGGNEQFF. The CDR3 DNA reads TGTGCCAGCAGCCCCCTTGGGGCCGGGGGGAATGAGCAGTTCTTC.

V and J are TRBV28 and TRBJ1-6; D remains unclear. The CDR3 covers 15 residues. With 6 bases removed from V and 7 bases from J, the gap between germline ends came to 16 bases. In germline, CDR1 is MDHEN, CDR2 SYDVKM. The CDR3 reads CASSASRRRNSPLHF. The CDR3 nucleotides read TGTGCCAGCAGCGCCAGTCGACGGAGGAATTCACCCCTCCACTTT.

This clonotype has ten or more counts. The V and J genes are TRBV29-1 and TRBJ1-2; D not resolved. The CDR3 covers 14 residues. CDR1 and CDR2 from the germline V gene are SQVTM and ANQGSEA. Trimming took 0 bases from V and 4 from J, leaving 12 bases between them. DNA for the CDR3: TGCAGCGTTGAAGAGGCCAGGAGCTCCTATGGCTACACCTTC. Translating gives CSVEEARSSYGYTF.

This clonotype was counted many times. The chain joins TRBV20-1 to TRBJ2-7; 8 positions agree with TRBD2. This CDR3 is built from 14 residues. Trimming cost V 0 bases and J 3 bases; bases outside gene matches: 4. Germline-derived CDR1 and CDR2 are DFQATT and SNEGSKA (reference sequence). CDR3 sequence (DNA): TGCAGTGCTAGAGATGTAGCGGGGAGCTACGAGCAGTACGTC. Encoded protein: CSARDVAGSYEQYV.

In this sample, this clonotype turned up many times. This sequence joins TRBV6-4 and TRBJ1-5; unclear D gene. The CDR3 loop spans 14 amino acids. Germline values: CDR1 MRHNA, CDR2 SNTAGT. Trimming cost V 2 bases and J 2 bases, with 7 bases left between them. Written as DNA, the CDR3 is TGTGCCAGCAGTGACGTGGGAGGCAATCAGCCCCAGCATTTT. It is translated as CASSDVGGNQPQHF.

Note on this clonotype: This clone may be a read error of a much larger clone one base away. The chain joins TRBV20-1 to TRBJ2-1, with D possibly matching TRBD1 (5 bases). CDR1 is DFQATT, CDR2 SNEGSKA, per germline (reference sequence). The CDR3 has 11 residues. CDR3 residues: CSGYRTSTQLF. The CDR3 DNA sequence: TGCAGTGGTTATCGGACATCTACGCAGCTCTTC.

This clonotype has a count of ten or more. CDR3 sequence: CATSPRGYRETQYF. Here the CDR3 DNA reads TGTGCCACCAGCCCCCGGGGCTACCGAGAGACCCAGTACTTC. V gene TRBV24-1 combines with J gene TRBJ2-5, with D perhaps TRBD1 or TRBD2 (5 bases each). This CDR3 region has 14 residues. With 7 bases removed from V and 4 bases from J, the gap between germline ends came to 15 bases. CDR1 and CDR2 from the germline V gene are KGHDR and SFDVKD.

V is TRBV4-2 and J is TRBJ2-7, with no clear D. The V end was cut by 4 bases, the J end by 2 bases, with 12 bases between. The CDR3 contains 14 residues. Germline CDR1 LGHNA, CDR2 YNFKEQ. In nucleotides, the CDR3 is TGTGCCAGCAGCCCCGGGCTCCTCCCCTACGAGCAGTACGTC. Translation gives CASSPGLLPYEQYV.